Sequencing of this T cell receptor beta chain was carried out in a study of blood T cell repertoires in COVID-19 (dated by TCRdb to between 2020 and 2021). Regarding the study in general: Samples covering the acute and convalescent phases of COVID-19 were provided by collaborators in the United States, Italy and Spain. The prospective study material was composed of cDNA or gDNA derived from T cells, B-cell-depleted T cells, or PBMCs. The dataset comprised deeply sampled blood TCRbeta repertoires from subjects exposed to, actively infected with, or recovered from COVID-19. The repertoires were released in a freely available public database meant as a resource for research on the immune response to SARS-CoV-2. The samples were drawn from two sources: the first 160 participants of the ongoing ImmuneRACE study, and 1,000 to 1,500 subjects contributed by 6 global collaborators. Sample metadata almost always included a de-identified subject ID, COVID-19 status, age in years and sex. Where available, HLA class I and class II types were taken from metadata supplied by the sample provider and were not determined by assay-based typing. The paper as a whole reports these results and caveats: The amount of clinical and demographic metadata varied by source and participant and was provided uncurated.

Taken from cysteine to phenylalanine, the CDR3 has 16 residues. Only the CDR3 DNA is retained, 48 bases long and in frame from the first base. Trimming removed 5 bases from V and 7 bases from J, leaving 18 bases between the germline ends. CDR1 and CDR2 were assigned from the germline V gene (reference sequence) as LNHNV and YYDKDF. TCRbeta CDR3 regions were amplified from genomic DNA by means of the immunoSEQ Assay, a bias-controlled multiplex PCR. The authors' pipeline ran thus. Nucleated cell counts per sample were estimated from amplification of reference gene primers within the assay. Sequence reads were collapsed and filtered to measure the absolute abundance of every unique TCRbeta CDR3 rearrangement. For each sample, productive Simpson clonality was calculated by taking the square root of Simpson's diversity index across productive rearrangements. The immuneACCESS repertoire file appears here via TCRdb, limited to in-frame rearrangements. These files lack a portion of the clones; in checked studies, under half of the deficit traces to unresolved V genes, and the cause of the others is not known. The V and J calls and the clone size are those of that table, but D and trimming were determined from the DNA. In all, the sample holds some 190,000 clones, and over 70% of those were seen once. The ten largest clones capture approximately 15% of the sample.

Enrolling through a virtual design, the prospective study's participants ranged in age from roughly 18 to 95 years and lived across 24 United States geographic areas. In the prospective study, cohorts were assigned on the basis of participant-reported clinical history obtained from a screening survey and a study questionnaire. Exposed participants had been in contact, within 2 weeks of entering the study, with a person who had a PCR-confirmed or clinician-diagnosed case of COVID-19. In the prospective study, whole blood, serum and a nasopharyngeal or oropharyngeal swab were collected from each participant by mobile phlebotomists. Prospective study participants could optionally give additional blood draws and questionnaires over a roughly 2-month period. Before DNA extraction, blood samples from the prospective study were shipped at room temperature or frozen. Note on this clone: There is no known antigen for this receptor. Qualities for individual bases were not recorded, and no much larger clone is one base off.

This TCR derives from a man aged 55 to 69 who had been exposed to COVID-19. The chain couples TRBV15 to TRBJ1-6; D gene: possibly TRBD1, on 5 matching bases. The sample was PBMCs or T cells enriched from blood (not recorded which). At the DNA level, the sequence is TGTGCCACCAGCGGGCTTCAAGACAGCCCAAATTCACCCCTCCACTTT. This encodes CATSGLQDSPNSPLHF.